This T cell receptor (beta chain) was documented in a study of immune heterogeneity within non-small cell lung tumors. Amplification of TCR beta CDR3 was performed by multiplex PCR with 32 V and 13 J primers. TCRdb ran MiXCR on the multiplex PCR reads and lists one entry per CDR3 protein. The sample records under 20,000 distinct CDR3 sequences, about 30% being singletons. As to this clonotype: The antigen is unknown. A read error may be the cause here, since a much bigger clone is one base away.

Study outcomes and limitations: Recurrence of identical dominant CDR3 beta clonotypes was observed across intrapatient tumor sites, concomitant with site-unique high-frequency clones. For the most part, the T-cell receptor beta clonotypes present at high frequency were distinct from one individual patient to the next.

Per sample, 600 ng of bulk tumor genomic DNA was the template used. Several widely spaced biopsies per primary tumor were taken during surgery. Undergoing curative surgery were patients whose non-small cell lung cancer was untreated and newly diagnosed. Those donating were patients (newly diagnosed with non-small cell lung cancer) who were having surgery with curative intent. The germline gives CDR1 MNHNS, CDR2 SASEGT. Trimming shortened V by 5 bases and J by 4 bases, and 11 bases separated the two germline ends. The CDR3 contains 13 residues. Sequencing input: lung tumor tissue. The TCR was taken from a man aged 40-49 years with non-small cell lung cancer. V and J are TRBV6-1 and TRBJ1-2; the D gene is possibly TRBD1 (5 bases). CDR3: CASSKDMVYGYTF. The DNA of the CDR3 is TGTGCCAGCAGTAAGGACATGGTCTATGGCTACACCTTC.